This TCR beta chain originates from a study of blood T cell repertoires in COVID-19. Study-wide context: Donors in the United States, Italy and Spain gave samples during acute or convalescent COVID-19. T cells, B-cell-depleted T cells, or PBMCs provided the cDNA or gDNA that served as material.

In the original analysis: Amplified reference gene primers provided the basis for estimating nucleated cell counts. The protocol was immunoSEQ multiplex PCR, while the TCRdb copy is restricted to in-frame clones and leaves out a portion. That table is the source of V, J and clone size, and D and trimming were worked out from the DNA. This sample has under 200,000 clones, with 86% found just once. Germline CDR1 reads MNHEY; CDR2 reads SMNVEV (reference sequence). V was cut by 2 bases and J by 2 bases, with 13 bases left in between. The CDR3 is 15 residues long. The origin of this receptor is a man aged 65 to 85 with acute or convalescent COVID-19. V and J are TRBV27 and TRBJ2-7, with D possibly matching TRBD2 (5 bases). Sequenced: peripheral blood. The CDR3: CASSLISDAPYEQYF. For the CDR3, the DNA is TGTGCCAGCAGTTTAATTAGCGATGCCCCCTACGAGCAGTACTTC.